The present TCR beta chain was sequenced within a study of T cells in Graves' hyperthyroidism and ophthalmopathy. For this clonotype: Its antigen is as yet unknown.

Germline V gene lookup returns CDR1 SGHDN and CDR2 FVKESK. Between the trimmed V and J ends, which lost 1 base and 1 base, there was a span of 7 bases. CDR3 length: 14 amino acids. Study-wide findings and caveats: Among clonotypes expanded in thyroid above 0.001, most were also found in blood.

Fresh 10 ml peripheral blood yielded PBMCs. Amplification of TCR beta CDR3 regions used RNA as the template. The HTBI set primed first-round TCR CDR3 RT-PCR. TCRdb analysed the multiplex PCR reads with MiXCR anew, one entry per CDR3 protein. The top ten clones hold under 45% of a sample with fewer than 350,000 distinct CDR3 sequences, less than 20% of them seen once. V and J are TRBV14 and TRBJ2-5; D ambiguous. The sequencing sample was made of blood. The receptor comes from a man aged 50-59 years with Graves' ophthalmopathy. Here the CDR3 reads CASSQAGLQETQYF. DNA of the CDR3: TGTGCCAGCAGCCAAGCGGGCCTCCAAGAGACCCAGTACTTC.